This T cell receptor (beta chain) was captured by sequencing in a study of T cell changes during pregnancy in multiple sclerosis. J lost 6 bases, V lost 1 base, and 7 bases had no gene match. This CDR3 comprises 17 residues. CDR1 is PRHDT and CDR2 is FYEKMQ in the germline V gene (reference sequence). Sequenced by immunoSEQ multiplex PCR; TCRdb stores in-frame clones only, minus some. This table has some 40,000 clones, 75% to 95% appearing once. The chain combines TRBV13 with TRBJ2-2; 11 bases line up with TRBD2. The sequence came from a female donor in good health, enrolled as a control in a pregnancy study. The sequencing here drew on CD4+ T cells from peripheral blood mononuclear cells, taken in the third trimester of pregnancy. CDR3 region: CASSLDGLAGGPGELFF. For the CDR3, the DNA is TGTGCCAGCAGCTTAGACGGACTAGCGGGTGGGCCCGGGGAGCTGTTTTTT.